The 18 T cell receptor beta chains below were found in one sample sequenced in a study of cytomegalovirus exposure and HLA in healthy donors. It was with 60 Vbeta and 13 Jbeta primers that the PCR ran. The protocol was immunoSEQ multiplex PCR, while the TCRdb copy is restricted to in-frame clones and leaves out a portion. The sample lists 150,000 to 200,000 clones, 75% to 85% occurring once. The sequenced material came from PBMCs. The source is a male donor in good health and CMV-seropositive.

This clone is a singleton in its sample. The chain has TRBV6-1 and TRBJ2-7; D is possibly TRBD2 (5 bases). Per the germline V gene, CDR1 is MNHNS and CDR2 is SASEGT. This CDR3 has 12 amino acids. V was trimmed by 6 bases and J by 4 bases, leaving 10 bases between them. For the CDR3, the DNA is TGTGCCAGCAGCCCCGGCGGGTACGAGCAGTACTTC. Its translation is CASSPGGYEQYF.

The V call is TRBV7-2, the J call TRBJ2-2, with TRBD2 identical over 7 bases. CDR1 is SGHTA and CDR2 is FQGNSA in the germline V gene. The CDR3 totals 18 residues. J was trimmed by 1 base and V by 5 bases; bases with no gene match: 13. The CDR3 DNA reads TGTGCCAGCAGCCTAGGAGGTCTAGCGGTCATGAACACCGGGGAGCTGTTTTTT. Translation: CASSLGGLAVMNTGELFF.

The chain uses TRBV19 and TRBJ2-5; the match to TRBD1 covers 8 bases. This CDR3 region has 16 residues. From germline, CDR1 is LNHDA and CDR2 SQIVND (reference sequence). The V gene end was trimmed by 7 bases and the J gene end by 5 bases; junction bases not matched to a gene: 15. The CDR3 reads CASTAGQVDGWETQYF. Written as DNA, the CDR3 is TGTGCCAGTACGGCGGGACAGGTCGACGGGTGGGAGACCCAGTACTTC.

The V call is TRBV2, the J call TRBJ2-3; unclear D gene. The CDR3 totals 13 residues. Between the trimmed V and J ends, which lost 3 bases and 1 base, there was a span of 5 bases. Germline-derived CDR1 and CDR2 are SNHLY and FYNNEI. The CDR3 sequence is CASSDSRTDTQYF. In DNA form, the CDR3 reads TGTGCCAGCAGTGACTCCCGCACAGATACGCAGTATTTT.

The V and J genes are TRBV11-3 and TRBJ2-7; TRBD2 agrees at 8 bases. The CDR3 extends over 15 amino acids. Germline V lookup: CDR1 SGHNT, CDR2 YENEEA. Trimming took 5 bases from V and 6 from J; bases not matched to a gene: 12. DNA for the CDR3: TGTGCCAGCAGCGGTACGGGGGGGGTTCCGGGCGAGCAGTACTTC. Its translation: CASSGTGGVPGEQYF.

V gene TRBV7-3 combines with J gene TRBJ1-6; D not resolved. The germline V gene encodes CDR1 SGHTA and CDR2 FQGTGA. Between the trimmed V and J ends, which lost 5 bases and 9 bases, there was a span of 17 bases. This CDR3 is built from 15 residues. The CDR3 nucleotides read TGTGCCAGCAGCCCCCTAGGCGGGTTCCTTTCACCCCTCCACTTT. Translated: CASSPLGGFLSPLHF.

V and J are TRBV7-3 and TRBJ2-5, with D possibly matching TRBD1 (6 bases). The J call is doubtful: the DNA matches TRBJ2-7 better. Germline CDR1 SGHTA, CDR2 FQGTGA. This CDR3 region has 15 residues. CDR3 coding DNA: TGTGCCAGCCGAGGGGCAGGGCAGGGGTTCTACGAGCAGTACTTC. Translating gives CASRGAGQGFYEQYF.

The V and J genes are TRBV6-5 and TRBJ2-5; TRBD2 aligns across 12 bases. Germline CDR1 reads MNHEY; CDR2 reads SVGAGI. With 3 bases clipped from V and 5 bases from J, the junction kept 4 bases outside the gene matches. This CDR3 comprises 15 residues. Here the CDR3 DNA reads TGTGCCAGCAGTTATACTAGCGGGAGGTCCGAGACCCAGTACTTC. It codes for CASSYTSGRSETQYF.

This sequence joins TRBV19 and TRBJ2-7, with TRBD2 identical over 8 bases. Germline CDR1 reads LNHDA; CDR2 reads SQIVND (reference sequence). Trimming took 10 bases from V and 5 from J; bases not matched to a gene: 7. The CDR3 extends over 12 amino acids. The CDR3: CATRGGDHEQYF. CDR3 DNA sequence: TGTGCCACCCGGGGGGGGGATCACGAGCAGTACTTC.

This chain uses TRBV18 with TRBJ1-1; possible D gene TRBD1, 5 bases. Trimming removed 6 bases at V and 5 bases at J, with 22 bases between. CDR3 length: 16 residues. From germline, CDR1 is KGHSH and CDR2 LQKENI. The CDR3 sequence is CASSSGTSKAGTEAFF. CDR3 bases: TGTGCCAGCTCCTCCGGGACTTCGAAAGCGGGTACTGAAGCTTTCTTT. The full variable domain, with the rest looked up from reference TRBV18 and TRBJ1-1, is NAGVMQNPRHLVRRRGQEARLRCSPMKGHSHVYWYRQLPEEGLKFMVYLQKENIIDESGMPKERFSAEFPKEGPSILRIQQVVRGDSAAYFCASSSGTSKAGTEAFFGQGTRLTVV.

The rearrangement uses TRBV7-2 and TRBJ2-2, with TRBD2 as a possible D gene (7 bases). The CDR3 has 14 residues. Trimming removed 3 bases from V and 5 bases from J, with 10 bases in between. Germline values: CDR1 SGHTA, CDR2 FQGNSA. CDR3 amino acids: CASSFRGATGELFF. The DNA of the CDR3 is TGTGCCAGCAGCTTTCGGGGGGCAACCGGGGAGCTGTTTTTT.

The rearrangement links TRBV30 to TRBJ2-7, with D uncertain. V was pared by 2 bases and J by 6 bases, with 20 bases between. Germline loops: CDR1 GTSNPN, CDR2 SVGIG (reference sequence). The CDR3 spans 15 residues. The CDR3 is CAWSTSPRLLSEQYF. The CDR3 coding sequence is TGTGCCTGGAGTACATCACCGCGGCTGTTGTCCGAGCAGTACTTC.

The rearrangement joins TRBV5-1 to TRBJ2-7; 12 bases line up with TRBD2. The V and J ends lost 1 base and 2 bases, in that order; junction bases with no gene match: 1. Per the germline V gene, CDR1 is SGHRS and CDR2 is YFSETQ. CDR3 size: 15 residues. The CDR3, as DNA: TGCGCCAGCAGCTTGAGGACTAGCGGGGCCTACGAGCAGTACTTC. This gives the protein CASSLRTSGAYEQYF.

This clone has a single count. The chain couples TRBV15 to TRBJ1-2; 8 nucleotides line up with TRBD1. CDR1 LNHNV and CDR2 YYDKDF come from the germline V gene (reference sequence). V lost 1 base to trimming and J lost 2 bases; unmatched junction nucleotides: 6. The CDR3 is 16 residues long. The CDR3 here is CATSRGLAGGNYGYTF. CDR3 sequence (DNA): TGTGCCACCAGCAGAGGGTTGGCAGGGGGCAACTATGGCTACACCTTC.

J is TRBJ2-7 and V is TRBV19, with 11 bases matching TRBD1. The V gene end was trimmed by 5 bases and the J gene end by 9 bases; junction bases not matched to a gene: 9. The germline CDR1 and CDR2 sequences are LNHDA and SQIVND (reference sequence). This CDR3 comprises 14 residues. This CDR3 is CASSPSPGQGAQYF. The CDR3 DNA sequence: TGTGCCAGTAGTCCGTCTCCCGGACAGGGGGCGCAGTACTTC.

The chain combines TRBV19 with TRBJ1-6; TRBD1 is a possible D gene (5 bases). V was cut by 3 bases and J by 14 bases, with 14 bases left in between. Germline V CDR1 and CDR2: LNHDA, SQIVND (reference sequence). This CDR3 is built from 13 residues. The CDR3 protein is CASSIMGRESLHF. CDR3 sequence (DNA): TGTGCCAGTAGTATCATGGGCAGGGAATCCCTCCACTTT.

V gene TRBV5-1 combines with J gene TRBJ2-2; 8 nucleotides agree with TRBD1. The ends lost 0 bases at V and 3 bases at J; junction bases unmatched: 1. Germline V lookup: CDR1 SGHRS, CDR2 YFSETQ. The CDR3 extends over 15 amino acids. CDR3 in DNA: TGCGCCAGCAGCTTGGTGACAGGGGACACCGGGGAGCTGTTTTTT. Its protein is CASSLVTGDTGELFF.

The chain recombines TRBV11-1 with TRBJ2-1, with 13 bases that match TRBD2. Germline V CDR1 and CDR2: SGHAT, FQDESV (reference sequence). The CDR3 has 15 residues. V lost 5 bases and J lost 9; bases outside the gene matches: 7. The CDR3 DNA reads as TGTGCCAGCAGCCGAGGACTAGCGGGAGCCATTGAGCAGTTCTTC. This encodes CASSRGLAGAIEQFF.